The entry below gives a single T cell receptor (beta chain) sequence along with its context. This clonotype occurred once. Its target antigen remains unknown. Qualities for individual bases were not recorded, and no much larger clone is one base off. A read on its own is weak evidence. The TCR beta CDR3 regions were amplified from RNA transcripts. The first round of RT-PCR for the TCR CDR3 was performed with the HTBI primer set and the Qiagen OneStep RT-PCR kit. Libraries were constructed in a second round of multiplex PCR, after which size selection and purification were performed. The libraries were sequenced on an Illumina HiSeq2000 using paired-end 100 bp reads. The original pipeline was this. SOAPnuke was used to process the raw data, with reads discarded if the reads contained adapters or uncalled bases, had a mean Phred below 15, or lacked an exact constant-primer or identifier match. High-quality paired reads were merged using COPE v1.2.5, and each unique nucleotide sequence was defined as a clonotype. Clonotypes were aligned to IMGT TRBV, TRBD and TRBJ reference segments using MiTCR v1.1. The analysis was restricted to V-J combinations with a frequency above 0.0001, which together covered 99% to 99.2% of the repertoires. A TCS score was defined as the ratio of F50 (clonal expansion) to E x V (chaos), with BLOSUM62-based TCRdist applied between CDR3 peptides within each V-J. Welch's t-statistics and random forest reduced roughly 530 V-J features to around 14, which were used in a naive Bayes classifier (R e1071). The public reads were reanalyzed by TCRdb: fastp trimming at Q25, MiXCR alignment, in-frame beta chains only. Entries that share a CDR3 protein sequence are merged under the most common genes and DNA. It is TCRdb's table, rather than the study itself, that gives the V and J calls and clone size. The sample table holds approximately 410,000 distinct CDR3 sequences, of which approximately 14% were seen once. In total, the top ten clones hold approximately 5.8% of the sample.

Based on the germline V gene (reference sequence), the CDR1 and CDR2 sequences are DFQATT and SNEGSKA. Germline trimming: 0 bases from V, 9 bases from J; junction bases outside gene matches: 9. From the cysteine through the phenylalanine, the CDR3 covers 15 amino acids. Solely the CDR3 DNA is kept, with 45 bases framed from the first base. Graves' hyperthyroidism was defined as stable when no progression to ophthalmopathy occurred over 18 months of follow-up. Hyperthyroidism patients were newly diagnosed, with disease duration under 2 months, and aged 18 to 65 years. Exclusion was applied to patients with uncontrolled infections, other autoimmune diseases, pregnancy or lactation. Diagnoses were based on clinical symptoms, serum thyroxine and TRAb, thyroid ultrasound and orbital computed tomography. PBMCs were separated from roughly 10 ml of fresh peripheral blood using Ficoll-Paque density gradient centrifugation. Total RNA was extracted with Trizol reagent, and quality was checked on an Agilent 2100 Bioanalyzer.

This specimen comes from a study of T cells in Graves' hyperthyroidism and ophthalmopathy (dated by TCRdb to between 2018 and 2021). Notes on the research overall: Peripheral blood samples were taken at initial diagnosis, before any treatment was given. After blood sampling, hyperthyroidism patients were treated with methimazole at a starting dose of 30 mg daily, and ophthalmopathy patients were treated with high-dose intravenous methylprednisolone. An independent validation cohort of under 20 hyperthyroidism patients and 17 patients who later progressed to ophthalmopathy tested prospective prediction of ophthalmopathy. The 100 or so discovery patients were divided at random into training and test sets in a 7:3 ratio. In addition, the study compared T-cell repertoires in thyroid tissue and in blood from five or six Graves' hyperthyroidism patients. TCR Vbeta CDR3 sequencing of 120 to 150 peripheral blood samples (more than 40 ophthalmopathy, roughly 72 hyperthyroidism and some 17 progressor patients) is reported in the paper. To identify TCR V-J signatures that set the groups apart, the researchers used a discovery cohort of 100 patients, made up of fewer than 50 with Graves' ophthalmopathy and some 55 with stable Graves' hyperthyroidism.

Broader findings and caveats from the paper: No statistical method was used to fix the sample size in advance, and group allocation was not hidden from the investigators. Most expanded thyroid clonotypes (frequency above 0.001) were also detected in blood, suggesting blood repertoires may reflect thyroid immune responses. Ophthalmopathy was separated from stable hyperthyroidism by a 13 V-J signature model, with about 88% sensitivity and about 84% specificity obtained in cross-validation and 80%/75% obtained in testing. In validation, progression to ophthalmopathy was predicted by the model with about 70% sensitivity and around 76% specificity, a median of approximately 7.1 months before onset.

Rearrangement joined TRBV20-1 to TRBJ2-1; 9 bases in the middle match TRBD1. Sequencing was performed on blood. The clonotype comes from a woman under 30 with Graves' hyperthyroidism. The CDR3 sequence is CSARDLQGALTEQFF. In nucleotide form, the sequence is TGCAGTGCTAGAGACCTACAGGGGGCCCTTACTGAGCAGTTCTTC.